This TCR beta chain was sequenced for a study of CD8+ T cells in alopecia areata. Study outcomes and limitations: An increase in clonality over normal scalp was evident in lesional scalp, especially alopecia totalis/universalis. Clonality in the scalp and expanded CD8+ clones ranked among the top 100 were significantly decreased by tofacitinib. There were many expanded lesional clones persisting in scalp and blood during tofacitinib.

As concerns this clone: Its antigen remains unidentified. One junction end does not reproduce the germline sequence, and a read error may be involved.

Regarding treatment: oral pan-JAK inhibitor, 5-10 mg twice daily. The investigators collected lesional scalp punch biopsies and peripheral blood from alopecia areata patients. RNA extraction and reverse transcription yielded cDNA as sequencing template. Sequencing was performed with immunoSEQ multiplex PCR; in TCRdb, only in-frame clones are kept and a portion is missing. The repertoire holds 180,000 or so clones, with approximately 49% as singletons. CDR1 is SGHAT and CDR2 is FQNNGV in the germline V gene. This CDR3 is built from 11 residues. The sample consisted of CD8+ T cells sorted from blood, taken at roughly week 53, from a patient treated with tofacitinib. The V gene is TRBV11-2, the J gene TRBJ2-7, with D unclear. The clonotype originates from a human donor with alopecia areata. CDR3 loop: CASSLANQPHF. As DNA, the CDR3 is TGTGCCAGCAGCTTAGCTAACCAGCCCCACTTC.